There are many counts of the clone carrying this T cell receptor (beta chain). Its matching antigen is unknown. Clinical symptoms, serum thyroxine, TRAb, thyroid ultrasound and orbital computed tomography informed diagnoses. The data belong to a study of T cells in Graves' hyperthyroidism and ophthalmopathy. Study as a whole: Peripheral blood samples were taken at initial diagnosis, prior to any treatment. General observations from the study: Onset of ophthalmopathy came a median 6.5 months after the model predicted it. Blood held most thyroid clonotypes expanded above 0.001 frequency.

Amplified TCR beta CDR3 regions derived from RNA transcripts. TCR CDR3 underwent first-round RT-PCR with the HTBI primer set. Via MiXCR, TCRdb re-called the multiplex PCR reads, giving one row per CDR3 protein. The profile covers under 350,000 distinct CDR3 sequences, with 21% appearing a single time and over 45% taken by the ten largest. This clonotype was sampled from a woman aged 45-60 years with Graves' hyperthyroidism. The sample consisted of blood.

DNA of the CDR3: TGTGCCAGCAGGGGGGGAGGGGCGCACACTGAAGCTTTCTTT. This translates into CASRGGGAHTEAFF. V gene TRBV2 combines with J gene TRBJ1-1; a weak D match, TRBD1 (5 bases). CDR1 and CDR2 (germline): SNHLY, FYNNEI. Trimming cost V 6 bases and J 3 bases, with 14 bases left between them. The CDR3 is 14 residues long.